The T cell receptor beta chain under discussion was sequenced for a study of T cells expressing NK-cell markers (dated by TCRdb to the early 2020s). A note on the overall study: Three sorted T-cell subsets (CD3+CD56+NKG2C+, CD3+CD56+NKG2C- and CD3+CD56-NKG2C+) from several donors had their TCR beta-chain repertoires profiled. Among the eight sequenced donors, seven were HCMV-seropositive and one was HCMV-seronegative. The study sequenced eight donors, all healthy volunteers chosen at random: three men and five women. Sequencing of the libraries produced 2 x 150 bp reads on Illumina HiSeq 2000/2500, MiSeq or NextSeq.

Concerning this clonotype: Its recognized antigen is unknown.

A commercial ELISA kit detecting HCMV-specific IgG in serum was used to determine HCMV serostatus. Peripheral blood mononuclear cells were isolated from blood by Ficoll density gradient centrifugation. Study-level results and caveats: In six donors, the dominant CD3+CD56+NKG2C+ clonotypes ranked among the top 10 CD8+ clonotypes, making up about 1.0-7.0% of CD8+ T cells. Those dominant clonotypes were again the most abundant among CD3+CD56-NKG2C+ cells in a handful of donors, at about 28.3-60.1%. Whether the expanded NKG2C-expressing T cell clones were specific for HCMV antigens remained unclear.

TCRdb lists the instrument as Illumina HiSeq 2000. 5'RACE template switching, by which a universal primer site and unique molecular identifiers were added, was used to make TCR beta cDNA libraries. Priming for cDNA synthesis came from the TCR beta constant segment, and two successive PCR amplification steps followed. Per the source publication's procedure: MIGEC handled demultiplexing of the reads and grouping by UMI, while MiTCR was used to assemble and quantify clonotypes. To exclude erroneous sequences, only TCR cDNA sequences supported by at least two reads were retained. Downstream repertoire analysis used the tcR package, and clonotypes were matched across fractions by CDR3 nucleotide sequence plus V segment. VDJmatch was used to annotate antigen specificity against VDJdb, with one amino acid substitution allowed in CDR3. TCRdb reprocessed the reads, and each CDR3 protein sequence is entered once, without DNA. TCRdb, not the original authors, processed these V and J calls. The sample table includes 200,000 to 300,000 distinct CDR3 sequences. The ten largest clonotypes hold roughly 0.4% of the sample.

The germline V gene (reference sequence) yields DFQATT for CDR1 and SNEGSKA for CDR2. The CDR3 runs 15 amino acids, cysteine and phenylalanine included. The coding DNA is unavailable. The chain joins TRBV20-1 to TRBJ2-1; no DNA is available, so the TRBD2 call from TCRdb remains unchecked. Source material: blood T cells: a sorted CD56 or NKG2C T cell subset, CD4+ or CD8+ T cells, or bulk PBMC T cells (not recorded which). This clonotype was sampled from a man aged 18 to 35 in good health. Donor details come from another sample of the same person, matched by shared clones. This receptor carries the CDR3 CSARDSGRVHNEQFF.